The 11 T cell receptor beta chains reported below all come from one sample, sequenced in a study of blood T cell repertoires in COVID-19. The table came from immunoSEQ multiplex PCR; TCRdb's copy has only in-frame clones and leaves some out. The top ten clones hold about 1.4% of a sample with some 200,000 clones, around 84% of them seen once. The sequencing sample was made of peripheral blood. Every receptor here comes from a woman aged 40 to 49 who had recovered from COVID-19.

The V and J genes are TRBV18 and TRBJ1-1; D remains unclear. Germline values: CDR1 KGHSH, CDR2 LQKENI. The CDR3 covers 15 residues. Trimming left V 3 bases short and J 2 bases short, with 13 bases between. The CDR3 sequence: CASSPPTTFNTEAFF. CDR3 nucleotides: TGTGCCAGCTCACCCCCAACAACCTTTAACACTGAAGCTTTCTTT.

This clone was observed once. The chain employs TRBV10-3 and TRBJ2-5; no definite D call. Germline assignment: CDR1 ENHRY and CDR2 SYGVKD. V gave up 8 bases and J gave up 3 bases, with 16 bases separating them. The CDR3 has 14 residues. The chain's CDR3 is CAIGRADTEETQYF. DNA for the CDR3: TGTGCCATCGGGCGCGCTGACACCGAAGAGACCCAGTACTTC.

The chain combines TRBV4-3 with TRBJ2-1, with D perhaps TRBD1 (6 bases). Germline V CDR1 and CDR2: LGHNA, YSLEER. V was clipped by 3 bases and J by 7 bases, with 10 bases between them. The length of the CDR3 is 13 residues. CDR3 sequence reads: CASSHGGRNEQFF. The CDR3 coding sequence is TGCGCCAGCAGCCATGGGGGCAGAAATGAGCAGTTCTTC.

The rearrangement links TRBV18 to TRBJ2-1; 10 nucleotides align to TRBD2. CDR1 and CDR2 (germline): KGHSH, LQKENI. Trimming removed 3 bases from V and 4 bases from J; junction bases left unmatched: 3. This CDR3 region has 15 residues. The CDR3 sequence is CASSPSSGGYNEQFF. CDR3 nucleotide sequence: TGTGCCAGCTCACCCTCTAGCGGGGGTTACAATGAGCAGTTCTTC.

The rearrangement joins TRBV5-1 to TRBJ2-7, with D maybe TRBD2 (5 bases). Germline values: CDR1 SGHRS, CDR2 YFSETQ. The CDR3 consists of 15 residues. Trimming removed 0 bases from V and 0 bases from J, with 10 bases in between. Here the CDR3 reads CASSLGAGGSYEQYF. The CDR3 DNA reads as TGCGCCAGCAGCTTGGGGGCAGGAGGCTCCTACGAGCAGTACTTC.

This chain links TRBV3-1 (or the pseudogene TRBV3-2) with TRBJ1-5; D is unclear. The germline V gene encodes CDR1 LGHDT and CDR2 YNNKEL (reference sequence). CDR3 length: 13 residues. With 2 bases removed from V and 0 bases from J, the gap between germline ends came to 2 bases. The CDR3 loop reads CASSQRSNQPQHF. CDR3 nucleotides: TGTGCCAGCAGCCAACGTAGCAATCAGCCCCAGCATTTT.

The chain couples TRBV11-2 to TRBJ2-5, with a weak D call TRBD1 (6 bases). CDR3 size: 16 residues. Deletions cut 5 bases from V and 4 bases from J, with 20 bases between. Germline V gives CDR1 SGHAT, CDR2 FQNNGV. The CDR3 DNA sequence: TGTGCCAGCAGCCCCAAGGTTTGGGGGCTGGGAGAGACCCAGTACTTC. Translation: CASSPKVWGLGETQYF. Combining the CDR3 with reference TRBV11-2 and TRBJ2-5 gives the whole variable domain EAGVAQSPRYKIIEKRQSVAFWCNPISGHATLYWYQQILGQGPKLLIQFQNNGVVDDSQLPKDRFSAERLKGVDSTLKIQPAKLEDSAVYLCASSPKVWGLGETQYFGPGTRLLVL.

The chain links TRBV19 to TRBJ1-1; D is ambiguous. Germline V gene data show CDR1 as LNHDA and CDR2 as SQIVND (reference sequence). The CDR3 runs to 15 residues. The V gene lost 6 bases and the J gene lost 5 bases, with 19 bases spanning the gap. CDR3 sequence reads: CASSDGGQMRTEAFF. CDR3 DNA: TGTGCCAGTAGCGACGGTGGCCAGATGAGGACTGAAGCTTTCTTT.

This chain links TRBV18 with TRBJ2-7; tentatively, D is TRBD1 (7 bases). The length of the CDR3 is 14 residues. CDR1 and CDR2 from the germline V gene are KGHSH and LQKENI. V was clipped by 2 bases and J by 5 bases, with 13 bases between them. The CDR3, as DNA: TGTGCCAGCTCACCAGGGCCCAGGGGGGACGAGCAGTACTTC. It is translated as CASSPGPRGDEQYF.

V and J are TRBV30 and TRBJ1-1; D not certain. In germline, CDR1 is GTSNPN, CDR2 SVGIG (reference sequence). V dropped 3 bases and J dropped 11 bases, with 13 bases sitting between them. The CDR3 spans 11 residues. This CDR3 reads CAWSADVMAFF. The DNA of the CDR3 is TGTGCCTGGAGCGCGGATGTGATGGCTTTCTTT.

The rearrangement links TRBV19 to TRBJ2-1; TRBD2 agrees at 7 bases. Losses at the gene ends were 5 bases for V and 3 bases for J; bases not matched to a gene: 7. This CDR3 contains 15 residues. Germline V gene lookup returns CDR1 LNHDA and CDR2 SQIVND (reference sequence). The CDR3 DNA follows: TGTGCCAGTAGTTTAACGGGGGGTCTCTACAATGAGCAGTTCTTC. This codes for CASSLTGGLYNEQFF.